Listed below are T cell receptor beta chains from one sample, sequenced in a study of cytomegalovirus exposure and HLA in healthy donors. Produced via immunoSEQ multiplex PCR; TCRdb's table is partial and in-frame only. The data hold some 120,000 clones, with around 84% observed a single time. Material for sequencing was PBMCs. Receptors originate from a woman younger than 35 in good health and CMV-seropositive. Both conserved end residues are part of each CDR3. A D gene is named only where the DNA matches it firmly. Where a row states a size, it is once, few, many or the class of an expanded clone; other rows omit it.

d_call j_call v_call clone_size cdr3_nt cdr3_aa
TRBD1 TRBJ1-1 TRBV5-5 NA TGTGCCAGCACCACAACAGGGGGCAACACTGAAGCTTTCTTT CASTTTGGNTEAFF
TRBD1 TRBJ1-2 TRBV7-9 NA TGTGCCAGCAGCCGGACAGGGGAGGAGGGGCACTATGGCTACACCTTC CASSRTGEEGHYGYTF
NA TRBJ1-4 TRBV7-6 NA TGTGCCAGCAGCTTAATGGGCTCGGCTAATGAAAAACTGTTTTTT CASSLMGSANEKLFF
TRBD1 TRBJ2-2 TRBV7-9 NA TGTGCCAGAGGGGATCCGACAGGGGGCGAAACCGGGGAGCTGTTTTTT CARGDPTGGETGELFF
NA TRBJ1-1 TRBV18 NA TGTGCCAGCTCACCTTTTCAGGAGAACACTGAAGCTTTCTTT CASSPFQENTEAFF
TRBD1 TRBJ1-2 TRBV6-1 NA TGTGCCAGCAGTGTGGGGACAGGCCCTAACTATGGCTACACCTTC CASSVGTGPNYGYTF
NA TRBJ2-1 TRBV20-1 NA TGCAGTGCCGCCCAGGATGAGCAGTTCTTC CSAAQDEQFF
TRBD1 TRBJ1-3 TRBV7-6 NA TGTGCCAGCAGCGATTCCCAGGGGGCTGGAAACACCATATATTTT CASSDSQGAGNTIYF
NA TRBJ1-6 TRBV7-9 NA TGTGCCAGCAGCCTCGGTAGCTCCTATAATTCACCCCTCCACTTT CASSLGSSYNSPLHF
NA TRBJ1-5 TRBV18 NA TGTGCCAGCTCACCGACAGACAATCAGCCCCAGCATTTT CASSPTDNQPQHF
TRBD1 TRBJ1-1 TRBV5-6 NA TGTGCCAGCAGCTGGGACAGGGGGGCTGAAGCTTTCTTT CASSWDRGAEAFF
TRBD2 TRBJ2-7 TRBV6-5 NA TGTGCCAGCAGTCTTAAGCGGGGGGGATACGAGCAGTACTTC CASSLKRGGYEQYF
NA TRBJ2-1 TRBV5-1 once TGCGCCAGCAGCACCCGGAGTCCCGTCCATGAGCAGTTCTTC CASSTRSPVHEQFF
NA TRBJ1-3 TRBV18 NA TGTGCCAGCTCACAGCAATCCTCCTCTGGAAACACCATATATTTT CASSQQSSSGNTIYF
NA TRBJ2-5 TRBV29-1 NA TGCAGCGGATACACAGGGATGAAGACCCAGTACTTC CSGYTGMKTQYF
TRBD1 TRBJ2-7 TRBV6-5 few TGTGCCACCTCTTATGGGGACAGCCACTCCTACGAGCAGTACTTC CATSYGDSHSYEQYF
NA TRBJ1-2 TRBV5-6 NA TGTGCCAGCAGCCCCGGGTCAGGGGTGGGGGATGGCTACACCTTC CASSPGSGVGDGYTF
TRBD1 TRBJ1-1 TRBV9 once TGTGCCAGCAGCGAGACAGGGGGAACTGAAGCTTTCTTT CASSETGGTEAFF
NA TRBJ2-5 TRBV14 NA TGTGCCAGCAGCCAAGTCGCTATCCGTGAGACCCAGTACTTC CASSQVAIRETQYF
NA TRBJ2-2 TRBV5-1 NA TGCGCCAGCGCGCCTCTAGCAGACACCGGGGAGCTGTTTTTT CASAPLADTGELFF
NA TRBJ1-5 TRBV6-1 NA TGTGCCAGCAGCCCCCTGCACGGTAGCAATCAGCCCCAGCATTTT CASSPLHGSNQPQHF
NA TRBJ1-6 TRBV25-1 once TGTGCCAGCAGACCGGAGGGAGGATCACGGTCACCCCTCCACTTT CASRPEGGSRSPLHF